This T cell receptor beta chain stems from a study of memory CD8 T cells in hepatitis C reinfection. Study background: A couple of donors resolved primary infection, then developed chronic reinfection. Between 3 and 8 weeks after reinfection detection, peak samples were drawn.

The CDR3 consists of 15 residues. Germline values: CDR1 MGHRA, CDR2 YSYEKL. Trimming removed 4 bases from V and 6 bases from J; junction bases left unmatched: 6. This clone was recorded only once. Its antigen remains unidentified. TCRdb's table, derived via immunoSEQ multiplex PCR, lists solely in-frame clones and lacks some. Among some 40,000 clones listed, roughly 88% were seen once. General study findings and limits: Only a handful of donors prevented definitive conclusions about public clonotypes.

Time point noted: peak reinfection, 3 to 8 weeks after reinfection detection. Sorted cells were sequenced directly ex vivo without any in vitro expansion. At all three reinfection time points, viable CD3+ CD8+ CD45RO- cells from two donors served as controls. The chain combines TRBV4-1 with TRBJ2-1, with TRBD1 matching over 10 bases. The sample was naive CD8+ T cells sorted from blood. This TCR was sampled from a man younger than 30 with hepatitis C virus infection. This CDR3 reads CASSPEGQGFNEQFF. CDR3 nucleotides: TGCGCCAGCAGCCCTGAGGGACAGGGGTTCAATGAGCAGTTCTTC.